A single sample gave rise to the 30 T cell receptor beta chains below, sequenced in a study of blood T cell repertoires in COVID-19. Here immunoSEQ multiplex PCR was the method, and the copy in TCRdb shows in-frame clones only, minus some. This sample yields more than 300,000 clones, of which around 89% are seen a single time; 1.5% to 2% belongs to the top ten. The sample consisted of peripheral blood. The receptors here all came from a woman aged 25 to 39 with COVID-19, enrolled during active disease.

The count of this clone is one. This chain links TRBV7-3 with TRBJ2-1; D is perhaps TRBD1 (6 bases). The CDR3 has 13 residues. CDR1 is SGHTA, CDR2 FQGTGA, per germline. The V end lost 5 bases, the J end lost 11 bases, and 16 bases lay between the germline ends. The DNA of the CDR3 is TGTGCCAGCAGCCCAGGGGCTAGCCTCAAGCAGTTCTTC. Protein sequence: CASSPGASLKQFF.

The chain has TRBV10-3 and TRBJ2-7; 9 bases are a match to TRBD2. Germline CDR1 is ENHRY and CDR2 is SYGVKD. V shed 7 bases and J 3 bases; nucleotides not matched to a gene: 10. The CDR3 runs 15 residues. CDR3 sequence (DNA): TGTGCCATCAACGGCCAGCGGGGGGATAGCTACGAGCAGTACTTC. Translated, it gives CAINGQRGDSYEQYF.

The rearrangement links TRBV6-5 to TRBJ2-7; 11 positions agree with TRBD2. The germline CDR1 and CDR2 sequences are MNHEY and SVGAGI. V lost 6 bases to trimming and J lost 7 bases; unmatched junction nucleotides: 5. The CDR3 runs to 13 residues. CDR3 protein: CASRRLAGFEQYV. As DNA, the CDR3 is TGTGCCAGCAGGAGACTAGCGGGGTTTGAGCAGTACGTC.

This chain links TRBV2 with TRBJ2-1; the D gene is possibly TRBD2 (6 bases). CDR3 length: 14 amino acids. Germline V gene sequence: CDR1 SNHLY, CDR2 FYNNEI. The germline V and J ends were trimmed by 7 bases and 9 bases, with 19 bases remaining between them. CDR3 DNA sequence: TGTGCCAGCACCCAACGGGGGTTAGAGGGTGAGCAGTTCTTC. It translates to CASTQRGLEGEQFF.

The V and J genes are TRBV12-3 or TRBV12-4 and TRBJ1-1, with D possibly matching TRBD1 (5 bases). This CDR3 has 13 amino acids. V lost 3 bases, J lost 4 bases, and 9 bases lay in between. The CDR3 loop reads CASSFSRVTEAFF. DNA for the CDR3: TGTGCCAGCAGTTTCTCCAGGGTCACTGAAGCTTTCTTT.

The chain links TRBV27 to TRBJ2-2; D possibly corresponds to TRBD2 (5 bases). The CDR3 totals 15 residues. Germline V gives CDR1 MNHEY, CDR2 SMNVEV (reference sequence). The V end was cut by 3 bases, the J end by 4 bases, with 12 bases between. The CDR3 DNA is TGTGCCAGCAGTTTCGGGGTGAGAGTCACCGGGGAGCTGTTTTTT. Translated, it gives CASSFGVRVTGELFF.

The chain employs TRBV19 and TRBJ1-1; D may be TRBD1 (5 bases). The germline V gene has CDR1 LNHDA and CDR2 SQIVND (reference sequence). CDR3 size: 13 residues. The ends were cut back, 1 base at V and 8 bases at J, with 11 bases in the middle. CDR3 protein: CASSIGREGEAFF. In DNA form, the CDR3 reads TGTGCCAGTAGTATAGGCAGGGAGGGGGAAGCTTTCTTT.

The rearrangement links TRBV5-1 to TRBJ2-6; D is perhaps TRBD1 (6 bases). Trimming took off 5 bases at V and 0 bases at J, with 12 bases between the two ends. The length of the CDR3 is 16 residues. Germline V gene data show CDR1 as SGHRS and CDR2 as YFSETQ. CDR3 sequence: CASSYLTGSGANVLTF. The CDR3 DNA is TGCGCCAGCAGTTACCTGACAGGCTCTGGGGCCAACGTCCTGACTTTC.

The CDR3 nucleotides read TGTGCCAGCAGCCCCCTTAGCGGAAGCTCTGGAAACACCATATATTTT. Its translation is CASSPLSGSSGNTIYF. The genes are TRBV5-6 and TRBJ1-3, with D unresolved. This CDR3 is 16 amino acids long. V lost 4 bases, J lost 0 bases, and 14 bases lay in between. Germline CDR1 reads SGHDT; CDR2 reads YYEEEE.

The chain links TRBV2 to TRBJ2-1; TRBD1 matches at 10 bases. Germline-derived CDR1 and CDR2 are SNHLY and FYNNEI. The CDR3 spans 16 residues. V was clipped by 6 bases and J by 3 bases; unmatched bases: 8. CDR3 loop: CASSRDRGSGYNEQFF. The CDR3 bases are TGTGCCAGCAGCAGGGACAGGGGTTCGGGCTACAATGAGCAGTTCTTC.

The chain links TRBV7-3 to TRBJ2-3; D is possibly TRBD2 (5 bases). Germline V CDR1 and CDR2: SGHTA, FQGTGA. The CDR3 consists of 14 residues. V was trimmed by 5 bases and J by 6 bases, leaving 15 bases between them. CDR3 loop: CASSPARRTDTQYF. CDR3 nucleotide sequence: TGTGCCAGCAGCCCAGCAAGGAGGACTGATACGCAGTATTTT.

The rearrangement joins TRBV5-1 to TRBJ1-2; D is unresolved. Germline values: CDR1 SGHRS, CDR2 YFSETQ. CDR3 size: 14 residues. The ends were cut back, 0 bases at V and 7 bases at J, with 13 bases in the middle. CDR3 nucleotide sequence: TGCGCCAGCAGCTTGGTTGGGTCTGAGGGTGGCTACACCTTC. Amino acid sequence: CASSLVGSEGGYTF.

This chain uses TRBV20-1 with TRBJ1-2; unclear D gene. The length of the CDR3 is 12 residues. Germline loops: CDR1 DFQATT, CDR2 SNEGSKA (reference sequence). Trimming took 3 bases from V and 3 from J, leaving 8 bases between them. The CDR3 region has the DNA TGCAGTGCTAGTCCCGAGGACTATGGCTACACCTTC. Translation: CSASPEDYGYTF.

This clone was seen a few times. This chain connects TRBV4-2 to TRBJ1-4; TRBD1 matches at 11 bases. The CDR3 contains 15 residues. Trimming removed 3 bases from V and 8 bases from J; junction bases left unmatched: 5. Germline CDR1 reads LGHNA; CDR2 reads YNFKEQ. CDR3 in DNA: TGTGCCAGCAGCCAGATGGGGACAGGGGGAGAAAAACTGTTTTTT. It is translated as CASSQMGTGGEKLFF.

The CDR3 sequence is CAWSTAGSSYNEQFF. As DNA, the CDR3 is TGTGCCTGGAGTACCGCGGGGAGCTCCTACAATGAGCAGTTCTTC. The V gene is TRBV30, the J gene TRBJ2-1; TRBD2 might be the D (6 bases). The CDR3 has 15 residues. Trimming removed 2 bases at V and 0 bases at J, with 11 bases between. Germline lookup yields CDR1 GTSNPN and CDR2 SVGIG (reference sequence).

This chain uses TRBV7-8 with TRBJ1-6; unclear D gene. Germline V gene data show CDR1 as SGHVS and CDR2 as FQNEAQ. Trimming left V 1 base short and J 1 base short, with 17 bases between. CDR3 length: 19 residues. In DNA form, the CDR3 reads TGTGCCAGCAGCTTAGGTTTAGCGGGCCCCGAGTCCTATAATTCACCCCTCCACTTT. Amino acid sequence: CASSLGLAGPESYNSPLHF.

The V call is TRBV5-4, the J call TRBJ1-1; weak D call: TRBD1 (6 bases). Per the germline V gene, CDR1 is SGHNT and CDR2 is YYREEE (reference sequence). The CDR3 is made up of 12 amino acids. V lost 6 bases to trimming and J lost 1 base, with 7 bases between them. CDR3 loop: CASTRGNTEAFF. The CDR3 region has the DNA TGTGCCAGCACCAGGGGGAACACTGAAGCTTTCTTT.

V is TRBV11-2 and J is TRBJ1-2, with D perhaps TRBD1 (5 bases). CDR3 length: 14 residues. Germline CDR1 and CDR2: SGHAT and FQNNGV. Trimming pared 5 bases from V and 4 bases from J, leaving 14 bases between. The CDR3 coding sequence is TGTGCCAGCAGCACGCTGGGACTTACCTATGGCTACACCTTC. Translated: CASSTLGLTYGYTF.

This clone was seen only once. This sequence joins TRBV5-1 and TRBJ1-5; D not resolved. Germline CDR1 SGHRS, CDR2 YFSETQ. Trimming removed 1 base at V and 1 base at J, with 15 bases between. The CDR3 is 17 amino acids. CDR3 DNA sequence: TGCGCCAGCAGCTTGATTGACCCGGAGAGAAGCAATCAGCCCCAGCATTTT. The encoded protein is CASSLIDPERSNQPQHF.

V and J are TRBV29-1 and TRBJ1-1; D is possibly TRBD1 (6 bases). Trimming removed 7 bases at V and 1 base at J, with 13 bases between. Per germline, CDR1 SQVTM and CDR2 ANQGSEA. CDR3 length: 13 residues. The CDR3 loop reads CSASTGPNTEAFF. CDR3 nucleotide sequence: TGCAGCGCATCGACAGGACCGAACACTGAAGCTTTCTTT.

This clone was picked up a small number of times. The gene calls are TRBV10-3 and TRBJ1-3; no reliable D call. In germline, CDR1 is ENHRY, CDR2 SYGVKD. The CDR3 sequence is 11 residues long. Trimming took 8 bases from V and 2 from J, leaving 4 bases between them. The CDR3 DNA reads TGTGCCATCGGAGCTGGAAACACCATATATTTT. This codes for CAIGAGNTIYF.

The chain couples TRBV18 to TRBJ1-5, with a weak D call TRBD1 (5 bases). Germline CDR1 is KGHSH and CDR2 is LQKENI. The CDR3 length is 14 residues. Trimming took 3 bases from V and 6 from J, leaving 12 bases between them. CDR3 DNA sequence: TGTGCCAGCTCACCGGCAGGGATGGGTCAGCCCCAGCATTTT. Residues: CASSPAGMGQPQHF.

The chain recombines TRBV2 with TRBJ2-7; 8 positions agree with TRBD2. This CDR3 spans 14 amino acids. V lost 0 bases and J lost 3; bases outside the gene matches: 1. The germline CDR1 and CDR2 sequences are SNHLY and FYNNEI. CDR3 loop: CASSEAGLVYEQYF. The DNA for the CDR3 is TGTGCCAGCAGTGAAGCGGGACTAGTCTACGAGCAGTACTTC.

The chain uses TRBV2 and TRBJ2-1, with TRBD2 matching 10 bases. V was pared by 4 bases and J by 6 bases, with 3 bases of the junction left unmatched. The germline gives CDR1 SNHLY, CDR2 FYNNEI. CDR3 length equals 14 residues. DNA for the CDR3: TGTGCCAGCAGTGGAGCGGGGGGGTTCAATGAGCAGTTCTTC. Its translation is CASSGAGGFNEQFF. Drawing the rest from reference TRBV2 and TRBJ2-1, the complete variable domain is EPEVTQTPSHQVTQMGQEVILRCVPISNHLYFYWYRQILGQKVEFLVSFYNNEISEKSEIFDDQFSVERPDGSNFTLKIRSTKLEDSAMYFCASSGAGGFNEQFFGPGTRLTVL.

The chain uses TRBV7-7 and TRBJ2-3; D is possibly TRBD2 (7 bases). Between the trimmed V and J ends, which lost 3 bases and 6 bases, there was a span of 16 bases. The CDR3 loop spans 15 amino acids. Per the germline V gene, CDR1 is SSHAT and CDR2 is FNYEAQ (reference sequence). CDR3 protein: CASSLGGGRGDTQYF. The DNA of the CDR3 is TGTGCCAGCAGCTTGGGCGGGGGCCGCGGCGATACGCAGTATTTT.

The chain links TRBV15 to TRBJ1-2; TRBD1 matches at 7 bases. CDR3 length: 15 residues. Germline CDR1 reads LNHNV; CDR2 reads YYDKDF (reference sequence). V lost 2 bases, J lost 4 bases, and 7 bases stayed unmatched. The CDR3 sequence is CATSRSRDSPYGYTF. CDR3 nucleotide sequence: TGTGCCACCAGCAGAAGCCGGGACAGCCCCTATGGCTACACCTTC.

The chain recombines TRBV9 with TRBJ1-3, with D possibly matching TRBD1 (6 bases). Germline loops: CDR1 SGDLS, CDR2 YYNGEE. CDR3 size: 16 residues. V was pared by 3 bases and J by 0 bases, with 13 bases between. The CDR3 DNA sequence: TGTGCCAGCAGCGCTCACCGGACAGCCTCTGGAAACACCATATATTTT. It yields the protein CASSAHRTASGNTIYF. Filled out from reference TRBV9 and TRBJ1-3, the complete variable domain reads DSGVTQTPKHLITATGQRVTLRCSPRSGDLSVYWYQQSLDQGLQFLIQYYNGEERAKGNILERFSAQQFPDLHSELNLSSLELGDSALYFCASSAHRTASGNTIYFGEGSWLTVV.

This clone occurred many times. The chain joins TRBV29-1 to TRBJ1-1, with unresolved D. Trimming shortened V by 6 bases and J by 1 base, and 9 bases separated the two germline ends. This CDR3 region has 12 residues. From germline, CDR1 is SQVTM and CDR2 ANQGSEA. The DNA for the CDR3 is TGCAGCGTCGGGTTAGGGAACACTGAAGCTTTCTTT. It is translated as CSVGLGNTEAFF.

The V gene is TRBV7-9, the J gene TRBJ2-7, with 9 bases that match TRBD1. Looked up from germline, CDR1 is SEHNR and CDR2 is FQNEAQ (reference sequence). The CDR3 covers 14 residues. With 7 bases clipped from V and 2 bases from J, the junction kept 6 bases outside the gene matches. The CDR3 DNA follows: TGTGCCAGCACCTTTTGGGACAGGGCCTACGAGCAGTACTTC. Encoded protein: CASTFWDRAYEQYF.

This chain links TRBV6-2 or TRBV6-3 with TRBJ2-2; 7 positions match TRBD2. V lost 4 bases and J lost 4; bases outside the gene matches: 6. Germline CDR1 and CDR2: MNHEY and SVGEGT. The CDR3 has 15 residues. CDR3 in amino acids: CASSSLQRGTGELFF. CDR3 coding DNA: TGTGCCAGCAGTTCTCTCCAGCGGGGCACCGGGGAGCTGTTTTTT.